Each of the 18 T cell receptor beta chains below was sequenced from the same sample in a study of blood T cell repertoires in COVID-19. The assay was immunoSEQ multiplex PCR, and TCRdb's table has in-frame clones only and misses some. The data contain about 83,000 clones, about 88% of them seen just once; the ten biggest clones take up around 7.8%. Source material: peripheral blood. Receptor source: an elderly man with active or convalescent COVID-19.

CDR3: CASSVTSSARLDTQYF. In DNA, the CDR3 is TGTGCCAGCAGCGTAACTAGCTCGGCGCGGTTGGATACGCAGTATTTT. This chain connects TRBV9 to TRBJ2-3, with D possibly TRBD2 on 6 matching bases. Trimming left V 1 base short and J 6 bases short, with 18 bases between. Germline values: CDR1 SGDLS, CDR2 YYNGEE. This CDR3 contains 16 residues. Drawing the rest from reference TRBV9 and TRBJ2-3, the complete variable domain is DSGVTQTPKHLITATGQRVTLRCSPRSGDLSVYWYQQSLDQGLQFLIQYYNGEERAKGNILERFSAQQFPDLHSELNLSSLELGDSALYFCASSVTSSARLDTQYFGPGTRLTVL.

The chain has TRBV2 and TRBJ2-7; 11 nucleotides agree with TRBD2. Germline V gene data show CDR1 as SNHLY and CDR2 as FYNNEI. This CDR3 region has 14 residues. V gave up 8 bases and J gave up 2 bases; unmatched junction bases: 5. CDR3 sequence (DNA): TGTGCCAGCGGCGGACTAGCGGGCCCCTACGAGCAGTACGTC. Its protein is CASGGLAGPYEQYV.

Written as DNA, the CDR3 is TGTGCCAGCAGCCTCCGGGACAGGGTTGGCTACACCTTC. Translation: CASSLRDRVGYTF. J is TRBJ1-2 and V is TRBV7-9, with 9 bases that match TRBD1. The CDR3 loop spans 13 amino acids. Germline V lookup: CDR1 SEHNR, CDR2 FQNEAQ (reference sequence). The J segment lost 7 bases and the V segment lost 5 bases, leaving 5 bases of the junction unmatched.

This chain links TRBV9 with TRBJ1-3, with D possibly being TRBD1 (5 bases). The CDR3 is 14 residues long. The V gene's germline CDR1 is SGDLS and CDR2 YYNGEE. V was pared by 3 bases and J by 8 bases, with 15 bases between. This chain's CDR3 is CASSGAGPGYTIYF. In DNA, the CDR3 is TGTGCCAGCAGCGGCGCTGGTCCAGGGTACACCATATATTTT.

The V gene is TRBV5-1, the J gene TRBJ2-4, with a weak D call TRBD2 (7 bases). The CDR3 extends over 16 amino acids. Germline V gene lookup returns CDR1 SGHRS and CDR2 YFSETQ. V lost 4 bases and J 2 bases, leaving 16 bases between the germline ends. The CDR3 nucleotides are TGCGCCAGCAGCCCCGGGAGGCAGGGGACCAAAAACATTCAGTACTTC. Its protein is CASSPGRQGTKNIQYF.

The rearrangement links TRBV7-9 to TRBJ1-1, with D perhaps TRBD1 (5 bases). The V gene's germline CDR1 is SEHNR and CDR2 FQNEAQ (reference sequence). The CDR3 runs to 15 residues. The V gene lost 4 bases and the J gene lost 0 bases, with 12 bases spanning the gap. In DNA, the CDR3 is TGTGCCAGCAGCTCCCGCCGGGGGATGAACACTGAAGCTTTCTTT. This encodes CASSSRRGMNTEAFF.

The CDR3 nucleotides are TGTGCCAGCAGTCGACCCATGGGACTAGCGGGGGGGCCAGCGAGGGCCGGGGAGCTGTTTTTT. It yields the protein CASSRPMGLAGGPARAGELFF. The chain recombines TRBV28 with TRBJ2-2; 16 bases are shared with TRBD2. V shed 5 bases, J shed 6 bases, and the junction held 18 bases outside the gene matches. This CDR3 contains 21 residues. The V gene's germline CDR1 is MDHEN and CDR2 SYDVKM.

The V gene is TRBV4-2, the J gene TRBJ2-7; 13 bases map to TRBD2. The CDR3 is 18 amino acids. Germline V gives CDR1 LGHNA, CDR2 YNFKEQ. V lost 1 base and J lost 3; bases outside the gene matches: 9. This chain's CDR3 is CASSQAPILAGGLYEQYV. The CDR3 DNA follows: TGTGCCAGCAGCCAAGCCCCCATACTAGCGGGAGGGCTCTACGAGCAGTACGTC.

The chain carries TRBV14 and TRBJ1-1; 8 nucleotides line up with TRBD1. This CDR3 contains 17 residues. Unmatched junction bases numbered 11, after V lost 1 base and J lost 4 bases. The V gene's germline CDR1 is SGHDN and CDR2 FVKESK. The CDR3 protein is CASSQGQGAFLRTEAFF. In DNA, the CDR3 is TGTGCCAGCAGCCAAGGTCAGGGGGCGTTTTTACGCACTGAAGCTTTCTTT.

V gene TRBV27 combines with J gene TRBJ1-5; 8 bases fit TRBD1. This CDR3 region has 13 residues. J was trimmed by 5 bases and V by 8 bases; bases with no gene match: 5. Germline lookup yields CDR1 MNHEY and CDR2 SMNVEV (reference sequence). CDR3 protein: CASSPGGDQPQHF. The CDR3 coding sequence is TGTGCCAGCTCCCCAGGGGGCGATCAGCCCCAGCATTTT.

This clone was seen just once. CDR3 in amino acids: CASSLEPGDYGYTF. Written as DNA, the CDR3 is TGTGCCAGCAGTTTGGAGCCGGGGGACTATGGCTACACCTTC. This chain links TRBV28 with TRBJ1-2, with D maybe TRBD1 (5 bases). This CDR3 region has 14 residues. Trimming took 3 bases from V and 3 from J, leaving 11 bases between them. The germline V gene has CDR1 MDHEN and CDR2 SYDVKM.

The chain recombines TRBV7-9 with TRBJ2-3, with D maybe TRBD1 (7 bases). Germline V lookup: CDR1 SEHNR, CDR2 FQNEAQ (reference sequence). There are 15 residues in the CDR3. The V and J ends lost 6 bases and 6 bases respectively, with 19 bases between them. The CDR3 sequence: CASRSAGRGRDTQYF. For the CDR3, the DNA is TGTGCCAGCAGATCCGCCGGCAGGGGGAGGGATACGCAGTATTTT. The full variable domain, in which reference TRBV7-9 and TRBJ2-3 provide the parts outside the CDR3, is DTGVSQNPRHKITKRGQNVTFRCDPISEHNRLYWYRQTLGQGPEFLTYFQNEAQLEKSRLLSDRFSAERPKGSFSTLEIQRTEQGDSAMYLCASRSAGRGRDTQYFGPGTRLTVL.

The chain carries TRBV28 and TRBJ1-2; maybe TRBD1 (6 bases). From germline, CDR1 is MDHEN and CDR2 SYDVKM. The CDR3 is made up of 15 amino acids. The V end lost 8 bases, the J end lost 3 bases, and 19 bases lay between the germline ends. For the CDR3, the DNA is TGTGCCAGCCTAAACTTCTGGGGACAATACTATGGCTACACCTTC. Its protein is CASLNFWGQYYGYTF.

The chain carries TRBV5-1 and TRBJ2-6, with TRBD1 matching over 7 bases. CDR3 length equals 14 residues. V shed 6 bases, J shed 4 bases, and the junction held 4 bases outside the gene matches. Germline V lookup: CDR1 SGHRS, CDR2 YFSETQ. The CDR3 protein is CASNTGVGANVLTF. In DNA form, the CDR3 reads TGCGCCAGCAACACAGGGGTCGGGGCCAACGTCCTGACTTTC.

This chain uses TRBV11-2 with TRBJ2-3; tentatively, D is TRBD2 (5 bases). This CDR3 spans 15 amino acids. Germline-derived CDR1 and CDR2 are SGHAT and FQNNGV. The V end was cut by 3 bases, the J end by 2 bases, with 12 bases between. CDR3 amino acids: CASSFHGLFTDTQYF. The CDR3 DNA is TGTGCCAGCAGCTTTCACGGACTGTTCACAGATACGCAGTATTTT.

For the CDR3, the DNA is TGTGCCAGCAGCTTACAGGGTGGGAATTCACCCCTCCACTTT. This encodes CASSLQGGNSPLHF. This chain links TRBV7-9 with TRBJ1-6; D perhaps matches TRBD1 (5 bases). Germline values: CDR1 SEHNR, CDR2 FQNEAQ (reference sequence). V lost 2 bases, J lost 7 bases, and 9 bases lay in between. The CDR3 runs to 14 residues.

This chain links TRBV5-1 with TRBJ2-7; a possible D gene is TRBD1 (6 bases). CDR3 length equals 13 residues. CDR1 and CDR2 (germline): SGHRS, YFSETQ. Trimming took off 8 bases at V and 4 bases at J, with 16 bases between the two ends. The CDR3 protein is CARDRFPQYEQYV. CDR3 bases: TGCGCCAGAGACAGGTTCCCCCAGTACGAGCAGTACGTC.

The chain links TRBV5-1 to TRBJ2-2; D gene unclear. CDR1 is SGHRS and CDR2 is YFSETQ in the germline V gene. The CDR3 is 15 residues long. V was cut by 6 bases and J by 0 bases, with 12 bases left in between. CDR3 sequence: CASTRGSTNTGELFF. CDR3 sequence (DNA): TGCGCCAGCACGAGAGGAAGTACGAACACCGGGGAGCTGTTTTTT.